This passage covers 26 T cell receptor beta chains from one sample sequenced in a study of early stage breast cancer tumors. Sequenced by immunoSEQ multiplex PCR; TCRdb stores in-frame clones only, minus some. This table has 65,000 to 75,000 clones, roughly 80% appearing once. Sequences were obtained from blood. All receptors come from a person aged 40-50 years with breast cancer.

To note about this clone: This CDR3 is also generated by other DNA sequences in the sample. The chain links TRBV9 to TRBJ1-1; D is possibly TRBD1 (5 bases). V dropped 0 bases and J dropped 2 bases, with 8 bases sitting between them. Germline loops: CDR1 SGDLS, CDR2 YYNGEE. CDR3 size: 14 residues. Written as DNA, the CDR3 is TGTGCCAGCAGCGTAGGGGGGAGAAACACTGAAGCTTTCTTT. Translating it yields CASSVGGRNTEAFF.

CDR3 DNA: TGTGCCTCCCGGGAGTTGGGTCATCCCTACGAGCAGTACTTC. Its translation is CASRELGHPYEQYF. The chain uses TRBV30 and TRBJ2-7; possibly TRBD2 for D (6 bases). Germline-derived CDR1 and CDR2 are GTSNPN and SVGIG (reference sequence). This CDR3 has 14 amino acids. The germline V and J ends were trimmed by 7 bases and 2 bases, with 18 bases remaining between them.

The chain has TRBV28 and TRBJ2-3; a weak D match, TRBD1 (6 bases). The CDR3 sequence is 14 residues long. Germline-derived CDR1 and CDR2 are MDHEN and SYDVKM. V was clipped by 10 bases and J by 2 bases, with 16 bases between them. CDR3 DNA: TGTGCCACCAAGGTCCCAGGGGACACAGATACGCAGTATTTT. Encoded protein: CATKVPGDTDTQYF.

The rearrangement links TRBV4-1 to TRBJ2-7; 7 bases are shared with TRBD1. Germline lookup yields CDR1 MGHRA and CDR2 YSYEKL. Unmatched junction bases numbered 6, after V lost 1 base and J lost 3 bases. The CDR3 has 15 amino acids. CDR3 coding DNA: TGCGCCAGCAGCCAAGGGGACAGTTACCTCTACGAGCAGTACTTC. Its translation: CASSQGDSYLYEQYF.

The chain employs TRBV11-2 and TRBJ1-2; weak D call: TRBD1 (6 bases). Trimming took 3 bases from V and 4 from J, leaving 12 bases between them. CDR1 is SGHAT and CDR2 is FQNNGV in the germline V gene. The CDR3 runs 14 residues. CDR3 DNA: TGTGCCAGCAGCTTGGCTCAGGGGTTCTATGGCTACACCTTC. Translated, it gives CASSLAQGFYGYTF.

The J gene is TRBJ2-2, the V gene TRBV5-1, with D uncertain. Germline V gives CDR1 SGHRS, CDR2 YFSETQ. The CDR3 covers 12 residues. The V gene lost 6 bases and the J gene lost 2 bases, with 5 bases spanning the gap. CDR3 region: CASNENTGELFF. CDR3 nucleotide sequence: TGCGCCAGCAACGAAAACACCGGGGAGCTGTTTTTT.

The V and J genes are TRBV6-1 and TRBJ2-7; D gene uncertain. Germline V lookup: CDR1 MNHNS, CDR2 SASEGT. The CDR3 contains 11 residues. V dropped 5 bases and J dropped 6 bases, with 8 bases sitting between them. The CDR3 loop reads CASSPRPEQYF. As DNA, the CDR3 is TGTGCCAGCAGTCCCCGCCCCGAGCAGTACTTC.

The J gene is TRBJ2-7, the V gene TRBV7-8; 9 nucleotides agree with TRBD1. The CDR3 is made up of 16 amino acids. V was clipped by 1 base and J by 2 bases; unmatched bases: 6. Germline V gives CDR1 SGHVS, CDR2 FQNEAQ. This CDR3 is CASSLGTGTGPYEQYF. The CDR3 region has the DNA TGTGCCAGCAGCTTAGGTACCGGGACAGGGCCCTACGAGCAGTACTTC.

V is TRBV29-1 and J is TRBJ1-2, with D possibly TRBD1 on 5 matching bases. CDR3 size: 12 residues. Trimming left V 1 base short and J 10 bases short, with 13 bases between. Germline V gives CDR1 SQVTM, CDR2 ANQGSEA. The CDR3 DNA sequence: TGCAGCGTTGAAGGGGGCGGAGGGTACTACACCTTC. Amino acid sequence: CSVEGGGGYYTF.

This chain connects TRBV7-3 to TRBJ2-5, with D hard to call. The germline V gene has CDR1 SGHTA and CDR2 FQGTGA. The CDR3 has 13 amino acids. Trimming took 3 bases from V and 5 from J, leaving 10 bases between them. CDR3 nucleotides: TGTGCCAGCAGCTTGTCTTTTCGGGAGACCCAGTACTTC. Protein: CASSLSFRETQYF.

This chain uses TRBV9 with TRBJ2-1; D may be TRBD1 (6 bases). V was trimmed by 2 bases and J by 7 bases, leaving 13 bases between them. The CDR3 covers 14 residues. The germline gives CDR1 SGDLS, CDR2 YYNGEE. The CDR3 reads CASSVAAGANEQFF. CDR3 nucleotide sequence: TGTGCCAGCAGCGTCGCCGCAGGGGCAAATGAGCAGTTCTTC.

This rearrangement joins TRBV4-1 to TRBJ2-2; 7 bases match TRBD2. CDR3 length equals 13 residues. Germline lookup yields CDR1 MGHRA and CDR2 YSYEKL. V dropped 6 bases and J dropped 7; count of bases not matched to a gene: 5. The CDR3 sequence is CASRASGGGELFF. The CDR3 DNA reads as TGCGCCAGCAGGGCTAGCGGCGGCGGGGAGCTGTTTTTT.

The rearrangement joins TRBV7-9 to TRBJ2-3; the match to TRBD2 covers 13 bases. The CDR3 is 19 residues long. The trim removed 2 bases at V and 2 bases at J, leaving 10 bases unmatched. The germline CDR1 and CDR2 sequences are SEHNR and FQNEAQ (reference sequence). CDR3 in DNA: TGTGCCAGCAGCTTACCGGGTGGACTAGCGGGAGTTAACACAGATACGCAGTATTTT. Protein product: CASSLPGGLAGVNTDTQYF. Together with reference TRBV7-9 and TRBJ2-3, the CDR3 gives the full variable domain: DTGVSQNPRHKITKRGQNVTFRCDPISEHNRLYWYRQTLGQGPEFLTYFQNEAQLEKSRLLSDRFSAERPKGSFSTLEIQRTEQGDSAMYLCASSLPGGLAGVNTDTQYFGPGTRLTVL.

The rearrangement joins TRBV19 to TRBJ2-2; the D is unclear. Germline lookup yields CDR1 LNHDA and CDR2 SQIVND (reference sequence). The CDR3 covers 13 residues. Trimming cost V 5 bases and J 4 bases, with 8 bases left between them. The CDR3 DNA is TGTGCCAGTAGTCCCCAAGGCACCGGGGAGCTGTTTTTT. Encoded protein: CASSPQGTGELFF. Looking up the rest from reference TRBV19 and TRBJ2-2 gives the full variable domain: DGGITQSPKYLFRKEGQNVTLSCEQNLNHDAMYWYRQDPGQGLRLIYYSQIVNDFQKGDIAEGYSVSREKKESFPLTVTSAQKNPTAFYLCASSPQGTGELFFGEGSRLTVL.

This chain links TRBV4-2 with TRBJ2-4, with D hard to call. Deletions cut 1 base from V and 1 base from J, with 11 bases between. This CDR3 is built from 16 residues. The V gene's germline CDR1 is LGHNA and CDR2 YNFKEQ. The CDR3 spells CASSQAPADAKNIQYF. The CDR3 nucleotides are TGTGCCAGCAGCCAAGCCCCCGCTGATGCCAAAAACATTCAGTACTTC.

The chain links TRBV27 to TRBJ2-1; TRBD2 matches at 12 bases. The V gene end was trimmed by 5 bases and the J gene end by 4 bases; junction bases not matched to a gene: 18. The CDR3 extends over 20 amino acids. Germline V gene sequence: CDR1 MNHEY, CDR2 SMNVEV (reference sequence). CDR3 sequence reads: CASSGYPSGRVGPPYNEQFF. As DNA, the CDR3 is TGTGCCAGCAGTGGCTACCCTAGCGGGAGGGTTGGTCCCCCATACAATGAGCAGTTCTTC.

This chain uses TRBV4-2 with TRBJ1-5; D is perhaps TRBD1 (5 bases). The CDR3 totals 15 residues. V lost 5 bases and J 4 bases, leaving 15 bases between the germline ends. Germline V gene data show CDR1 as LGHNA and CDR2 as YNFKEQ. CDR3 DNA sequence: TGTGCCAGCAGCACTCGCGGGGGGGGGAATCAGCCCCAGCATTTT. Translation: CASSTRGGGNQPQHF.

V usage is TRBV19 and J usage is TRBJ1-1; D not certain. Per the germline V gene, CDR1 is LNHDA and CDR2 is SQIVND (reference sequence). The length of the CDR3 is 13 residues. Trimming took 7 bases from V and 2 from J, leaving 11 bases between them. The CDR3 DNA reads TGTGCCAGTAAGCGAGACAAAAACACTGAAGCTTTCTTT. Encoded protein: CASKRDKNTEAFF.

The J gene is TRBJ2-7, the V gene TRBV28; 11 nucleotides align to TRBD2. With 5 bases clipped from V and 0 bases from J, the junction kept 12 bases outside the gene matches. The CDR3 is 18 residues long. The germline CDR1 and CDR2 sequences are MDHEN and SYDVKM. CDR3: CASSHQLAGGRSSYEQYF. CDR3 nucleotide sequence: TGTGCCAGCAGTCACCAATTAGCGGGAGGGAGGAGCTCCTACGAGCAGTACTTC.

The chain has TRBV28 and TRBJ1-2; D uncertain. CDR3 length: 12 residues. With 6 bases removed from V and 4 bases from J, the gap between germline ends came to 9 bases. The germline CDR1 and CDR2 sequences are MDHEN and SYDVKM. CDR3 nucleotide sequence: TGTGCCAGCAGCCCCTTGTCCTATGGCTACACCTTC. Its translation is CASSPLSYGYTF.

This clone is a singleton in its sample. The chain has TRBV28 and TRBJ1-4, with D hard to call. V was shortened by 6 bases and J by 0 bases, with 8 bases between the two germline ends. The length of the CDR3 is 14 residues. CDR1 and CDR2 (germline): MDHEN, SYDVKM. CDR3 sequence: CASSHPTTNEKLFF. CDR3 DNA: TGTGCCAGCAGCCACCCGACAACTAATGAAAAACTGTTTTTT.

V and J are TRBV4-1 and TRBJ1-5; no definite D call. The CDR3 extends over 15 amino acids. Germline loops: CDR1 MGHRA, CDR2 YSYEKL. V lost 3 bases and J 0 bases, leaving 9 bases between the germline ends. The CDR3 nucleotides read TGCGCCAGCAGCCAGGTCGACACTAGCAATCAGCCCCAGCATTTT. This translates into CASSQVDTSNQPQHF.

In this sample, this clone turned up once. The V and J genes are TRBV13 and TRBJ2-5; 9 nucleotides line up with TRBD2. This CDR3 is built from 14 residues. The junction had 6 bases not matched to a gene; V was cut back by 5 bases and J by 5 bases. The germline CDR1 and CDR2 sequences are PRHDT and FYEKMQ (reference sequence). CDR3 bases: TGTGCCAGCAGCCATTTAGCGGGAGTTGAGACCCAGTACTTC. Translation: CASSHLAGVETQYF.

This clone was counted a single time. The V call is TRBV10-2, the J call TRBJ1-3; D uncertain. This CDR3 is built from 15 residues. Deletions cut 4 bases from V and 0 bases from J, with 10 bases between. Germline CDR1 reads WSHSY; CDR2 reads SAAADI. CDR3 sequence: CASSVSASSGNTIYF. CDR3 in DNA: TGCGCCAGCAGTGTGTCAGCTAGCTCTGGAAACACCATATATTTT.

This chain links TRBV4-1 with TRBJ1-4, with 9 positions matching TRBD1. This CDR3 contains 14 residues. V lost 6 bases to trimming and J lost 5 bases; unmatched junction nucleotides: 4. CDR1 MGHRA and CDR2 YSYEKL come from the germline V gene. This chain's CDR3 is CASSPGTGNEKLFF. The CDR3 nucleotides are TGCGCCAGCAGTCCCGGGACAGGGAATGAAAAACTGTTTTTT.

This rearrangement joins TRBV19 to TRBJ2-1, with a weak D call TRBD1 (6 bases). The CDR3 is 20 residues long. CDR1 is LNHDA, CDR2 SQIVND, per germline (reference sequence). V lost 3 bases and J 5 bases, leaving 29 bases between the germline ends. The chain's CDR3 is CASSIEGTGTSGSTDNEQFF. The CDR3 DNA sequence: TGTGCCAGTAGTATCGAGGGCACCGGGACATCGGGTTCCACTGACAATGAGCAGTTCTTC.